This T cell receptor beta chain was obtained from a study of blood T cell repertoires in COVID-19. At the level of the study: Acute and convalescent COVID-19 samples came from the United States, Italy and Spain. From T cells, B-cell-depleted T cells, or PBMCs came the material, which was cDNA or gDNA.

In the original workflow: Estimated nucleated cell counts came from reference gene primer amplification. Sequenced by immunoSEQ multiplex PCR; TCRdb stores in-frame clones only, minus some. The DNA gave D and trimming, while V, J and clone size come from that table. In the table there are about 190,000 clones, over 75% of which are singletons. With V trimmed by 1 base and J by 6 bases, 2 bases remained unmatched. Per the germline V gene, CDR1 is SGHTA and CDR2 is FQGNSA. CDR3 length: 14 amino acids. The sequenced sample was peripheral blood. This sequence joins TRBV7-2 and TRBJ2-1; 8 nucleotides align to TRBD1. This TCR was sampled from a woman aged 45-65 years with acute or convalescent COVID-19. In DNA form, the CDR3 reads TGTGCCAGCAGCTTAGGGACAGGGATCAATGAGCAGTTCTTC. Its protein product is CASSLGTGINEQFF.